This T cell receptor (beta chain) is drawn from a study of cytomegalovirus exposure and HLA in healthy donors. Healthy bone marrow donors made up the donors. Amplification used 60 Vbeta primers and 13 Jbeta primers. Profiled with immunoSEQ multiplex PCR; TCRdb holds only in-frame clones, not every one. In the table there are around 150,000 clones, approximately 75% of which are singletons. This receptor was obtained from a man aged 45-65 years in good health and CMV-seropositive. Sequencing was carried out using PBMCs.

CDR3 loop: CASSQGVGDNKNIQYF. As DNA, the CDR3 is TGTGCCAGCAGCCAAGGAGTGGGGGACAACAAAAACATTCAGTACTTC. The chain has TRBV4-2 and TRBJ2-4, with D tentatively TRBD1 (6 bases). The CDR3 covers 16 residues. V lost 1 base and J lost 3, with 13 bases in between. Germline CDR1 LGHNA, CDR2 YNFKEQ.